Listed below are T cell receptor beta chains from one sample, sequenced in a study of glioma-infiltrating T cells. TCRdb passed the multiplex PCR reads through MiXCR, listing each CDR3 protein once. The sample contains 150,000 to 200,000 distinct CDR3 sequences, 43% of which appear only once. Material for sequencing was glioma tissue, nonneoplastic brain tissue, or PBMCs (not recorded which). The source is a human donor with low-grade glioma or glioblastoma, undergoing nonglioma brain surgery, or in good health (not recorded which). The CDR3 runs from the conserved cysteine through the conserved F or W. D genes are given only for firm matches. The size field is filled for only some rows; it gives once, few, many or a size class.

TRBV6-6	many	TRBJ2-7	NA	CASSYLSSYEQYF	TGTGCCAGCAGTTACTTGAGCAGTTACGAGCAGTACTTC
TRBV4-1	few	TRBJ1-5	NA	CASSQALNQPQHF	TGCGCCAGCAGCCAAGCCCTAAATCAGCCCCAGCATTTT
TRBV6-9	NA	TRBJ2-7	NA	CASSLFRPTYEQYF	TGTGCCAGCAGTTTATTTAGACCCACCTACGAACAGTACTTC
TRBV27	NA	TRBJ2-2	NA	CASTQGTGELFF	TGTGCCAGCACCCAGGGTACCGGGGAGCTGTTTTTT
TRBV19	NA	TRBJ2-4	NA	CASSGAIGGDIQYF	TGTGCCAGTAGTGGGGCCATCGGAGGTGACATTCAGTACTTC
TRBV28	once	TRBJ2-7	TRBD1	CASRLTGQGTYEQYF	TGTGCCAGCAGGCTGACGGGACAGGGTACCTACGAGCAGTACTTC
TRBV30	NA	TRBJ2-7	NA	CAWSAERDSYEQYF	TGTGCCTGGAGTGCCGAGAGGGATTCGTACGAGCAGTACTTC
TRBV11-1	NA	TRBJ1-1	TRBD1	CASSRGQAGGTEAFF	TGTGCCAGCAGCCGGGGACAGGCAGGCGGCACTGAAGCTTTCTTT
TRBV4-1	NA	TRBJ2-3	NA	CASSQELDTQYF	TGCGCCAGCAGCCAAGAGTTGGATACGCAGTATTTT
TRBV6-1	many	TRBJ2-7	TRBD1	CASRDRRSSYEQYF	TGTGCCAGCAGGGACAGGAGGAGCTCCTACGAGCAGTACTTC
TRBV19	NA	TRBJ2-5	NA	CASSIMWYQETRYF	TGTGCCAGTAGTATAATGTGGTACCAAGAGACCCGGTACTTC
TRBV30	many	TRBJ2-1	NA	CAGYWGNEQFF	TGTGCCGGTTACTGGGGGAATGAGCAGTTCTTC
TRBV19	NA	TRBJ2-1	TRBD2	CASRRLASDEQFF	TGTGCCAGTAGGAGACTAGCCTCGGATGAGCAGTTCTTC
TRBV6-1	many	TRBJ1-5	TRBD1	CASRDRSNQPQHF	TGTGCCAGCAGGGACAGGAGCAATCAGCCCCAGCATTTT
TRBV6-1	NA	TRBJ2-1	NA	CASSYQGRASPTLRDEQFF	TGTGCCAGCAGTTATCAGGGCCGGGCTAGCCCAACCCTAAGGGATGAGCAGTTCTTC
TRBV19	NA	TRBJ2-1	NA	CASTVGGPNEQFF	TGTGCCAGTACGGTGGGGGGCCCCAATGAGCAGTTCTTC
TRBV7-9	NA	TRBJ2-1	NA	CASIYTVYNEQFF	TGTGCCAGCATCTACACCGTTTACAATGAGCAGTTCTTC
TRBV7-2	many	TRBJ2-1	NA	CASSLQARGEQFF	TGTGCCAGCAGCCTACAGGCGAGAGGTGAGCAGTTCTTC
TRBV6-1	many	TRBJ2-2	NA	CASILDGRGELFF	NA
TRBV7-2	NA	TRBJ2-1	TRBD2	CACNTGTSHYNEQFF	TGTGCCTGCAACACCGGGACTAGCCACTACAATGAGCAGTTCTTC
TRBV28	many	TRBJ1-6	NA	CASIPGSYNSPLHF	TGTGCCAGCATCCCGGGCTCCTATAATTCACCCCTCCACTTT
TRBV7-2	many	TRBJ2-7	NA	CASSPHQYEQYF	TGTGCCAGCAGCCCTCATCAGTACGAGCAGTACTTC